This entry is about one TCR beta chain. This clonotype came up a few times. The specificity of this receptor is unknown. One base away there is no much larger clone; base qualities are not given. The donors were 40 or so Caucasian individuals from Russia, aged roughly 6 to 90 years, who were systemically healthy. About 10 milliliters of peripheral blood were drawn from each donor into EDTA-treated Vacutainer tubes. Ficoll-Paque density-gradient centrifugation was used to isolate PBMCs, with at least 6.5 million per sample. Total RNA, at least 5 micrograms per sample, was extracted from PBMCs with Trizol reagent. Naive CD45RAhigh/CD27high T cell percentages were measured by flow cytometry on a PBMC aliquot from every donor. This sample is part of a study of blood T cells in healthy people across ages (dated by TCRdb to about 2015). Background for the entire study: Template switching captured roughly one uniquely barcoded TCR beta cDNA molecule per two T cells in model experiments. Using deep sequencing normalized with unique cDNA molecular identifiers, the study measured how TCR beta repertoire diversity changes with age. Using the same blood draw, the study looked at two additional independent replicas of 1 million unique cDNA reads for two donors, one aged 18 to 30 and the other aged 80 or older. Donors were grouped into four age groups: young (average approximately 15 years), middle-aged (under 40), aged (62) and long-lived (about 90). Results the study describes overall, beyond this receptor: Donor CMV infection status was unknown, potentially confounding age-related changes in expanded clonotypes. Because profiling used bulk unsorted PBMCs, naive and antigen-experienced compartments could not be compared conclusively. Estimates of total diversity based on one million sequenced T cells were considered lower bounds and underestimates. There was a strong correlation between observed TCR beta diversity and the percentage of naive T cells measured by flow cytometry. As age increased, observed TCR beta diversity per million T cells dropped in a roughly linear way, and a significant reduction was already evident by age roughly 36. The long-lived group showed more naive CD4+ T cells, fewer expanded clones and increased TCR diversity than the aged group, suggesting age selection.

CDR1 and CDR2 are read off the germline V gene as MGHDK and SYGVNS. The CDR3 contains 13 residues, cysteine and phenylalanine counted. The CDR3 DNA has 39 bases and is translated from base 1. Relative to germline, V is 2 bases shorter and J is 4 bases shorter, with 7 bases between their ends. Libraries were constructed by 5' RACE. The sequencing machine was an Illumina HiSeq 2500. The second PCR ran for roughly 7 to 12 cycles and used a J-beta primer mix along with a sample-barcoded 5' primer. A unique molecular identifier was introduced onto each TCR beta cDNA molecule by a template-switch 5' adaptor carrying 12 random nucleotides. Each sample yielded at least 3 million CDR3-containing paired-end reads. First-strand cDNA synthesis was performed from all RNA using the Mint cDNA synthesis kit, with priming by a TRBC-specific oligonucleotide. All cDNA was treated with uracil-DNA glycosylase and then went through a first 18-cycle PCR with the universal primers M1SS and BC2_uni_R. The original methods were these. Normalization of each sample was performed by random selection of 1 million high-quality reads, each carrying a distinct molecular identifier. Reads with shared molecular identifiers were discarded instead of being binned into consensus sequences. MiTCR, run with a Q25 quality threshold and the strictest error-elimination algorithm, handled CDR3 identification, clonotype clustering and error correction. A nonparametric unseen species model with Euler transformation was used to estimate lower-bound total TCR beta diversity. The public sequencing data were trimmed at Q25 with fastp and processed into clonotypes with MiXCR by TCRdb, which kept only in-frame beta chains. Records with the same CDR3 protein are collapsed into one entry carrying the most frequent genes and DNA. None of the V and J calls come from the authors' own analysis; TCRdb made them. This sample holds roughly 1,100,000 distinct CDR3 sequences; 25% were observed only once. Of the sample, less than 0.75% is held by the ten largest clones.

This sample was shared with a second study, whose subject was T cells of mothers and their children. Reported in the second study: The donors were nine systemically healthy Caucasian individuals, made up of three mothers and their six children. cDNA synthesis used all of the extracted RNA, with approximately 1.6 ug of RNA in each 15 ul reaction. Sample barcodes and 2-4 random nucleotides were added via the M1S primer in the second PCR. Each mother yielded over 10 million TCR beta CDR3 reads and each child 3 million to 3.5 million reads. Thymic selection shapes the output of TCR recombination in a similar way in related and unrelated pairs, and inherited differences have a minor effect. Normalized repertoire overlap was always slightly but never significantly higher in related than unrelated mother-child pairs. Persistent microchimeric T cell clones were not detected, at a sensitivity of approximately 98 clones per million clonotypes. To look for features that set related mother-child pairs apart from unrelated individuals, the researchers ran deep NGS to compare the TCR beta repertoires of mothers and children. The mean age was around 40 +/- 4 years for the mothers and roughly 11 +/- 4 years for the children. After adapters were ligated using NEBNext reagents, the libraries underwent 100+100 nt paired-end sequencing on an Illumina HiSeq 2000. To avoid cross-contamination, the mother libraries and the child libraries were prepared a month apart and sequenced in separate runs. For each donor, between about 500,000 and 2,000,000 distinct TCR beta clonotypes were identified. Naive TCR beta clonotypes were estimated from low-frequency clonotypes matched to each donor's FACS-determined naive share, without sorting.

This receptor chain uses TRBV25-1 and TRBJ2-3, with the D gene not clear enough to name. Sequenced input: blood. This TCR came from a girl aged 2-10 years in good health. The DNA sequence reads TGTGCCAGCAGTGAAGAGTACGCAGATACGCAGTATTTT. This encodes CASSEEYADTQYF.